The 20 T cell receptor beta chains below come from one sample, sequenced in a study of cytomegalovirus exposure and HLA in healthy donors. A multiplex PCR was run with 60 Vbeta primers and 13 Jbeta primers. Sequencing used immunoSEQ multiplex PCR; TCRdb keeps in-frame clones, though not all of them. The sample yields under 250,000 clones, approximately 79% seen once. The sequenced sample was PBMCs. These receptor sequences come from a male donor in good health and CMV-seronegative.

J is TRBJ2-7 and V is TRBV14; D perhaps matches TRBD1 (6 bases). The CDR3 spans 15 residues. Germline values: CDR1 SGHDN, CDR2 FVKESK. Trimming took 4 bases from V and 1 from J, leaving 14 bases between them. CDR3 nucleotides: TGTGCCAGCAGCCCTTTGACAGGACCATCCTACGAGCAGTACTTC. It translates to CASSPLTGPSYEQYF.

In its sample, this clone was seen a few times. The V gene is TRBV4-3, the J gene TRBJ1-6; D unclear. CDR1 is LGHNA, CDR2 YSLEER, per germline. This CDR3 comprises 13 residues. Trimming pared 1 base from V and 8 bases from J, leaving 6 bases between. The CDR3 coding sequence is TGCGCCAGCAGCCAAGTTAGAGATTCACCCCTCCACTTT. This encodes CASSQVRDSPLHF.

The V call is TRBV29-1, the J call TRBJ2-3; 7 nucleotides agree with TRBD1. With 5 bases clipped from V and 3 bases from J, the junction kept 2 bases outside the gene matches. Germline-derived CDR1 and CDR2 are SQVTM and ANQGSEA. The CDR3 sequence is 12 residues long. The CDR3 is CSVTTGTDTQYF. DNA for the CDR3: TGCAGCGTTACGACAGGGACAGATACGCAGTATTTT.

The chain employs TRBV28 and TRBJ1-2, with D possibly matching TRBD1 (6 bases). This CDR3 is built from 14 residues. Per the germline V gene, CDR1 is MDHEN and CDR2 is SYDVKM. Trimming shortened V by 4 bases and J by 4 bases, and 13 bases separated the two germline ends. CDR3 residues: CASSSPGTFYGYTF. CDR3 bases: TGTGCCAGCAGTTCCCCCGGGACATTCTATGGCTACACCTTC.

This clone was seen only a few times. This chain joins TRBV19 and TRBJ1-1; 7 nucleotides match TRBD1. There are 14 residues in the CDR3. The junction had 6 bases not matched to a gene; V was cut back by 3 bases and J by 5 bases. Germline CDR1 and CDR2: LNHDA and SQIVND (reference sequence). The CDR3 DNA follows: TGTGCCAGTAGTATTAGGGGGCAGGAAACTGAAGCTTTCTTT. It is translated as CASSIRGQETEAFF.

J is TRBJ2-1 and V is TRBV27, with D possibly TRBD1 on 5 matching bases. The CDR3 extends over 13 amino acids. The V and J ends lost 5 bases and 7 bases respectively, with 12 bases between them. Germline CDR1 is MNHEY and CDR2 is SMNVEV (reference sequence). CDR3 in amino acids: CASSLDRGNEQFF. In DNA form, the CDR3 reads TGTGCCAGCAGTCTCGATAGGGGAAATGAGCAGTTCTTC.

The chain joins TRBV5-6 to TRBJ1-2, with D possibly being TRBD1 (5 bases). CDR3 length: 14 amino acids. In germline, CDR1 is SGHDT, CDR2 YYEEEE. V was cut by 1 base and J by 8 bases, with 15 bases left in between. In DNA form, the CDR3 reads TGTGCCAGCAGCTTGAAAAGGGGAATATGGGGCTACACCTTC. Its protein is CASSLKRGIWGYTF.

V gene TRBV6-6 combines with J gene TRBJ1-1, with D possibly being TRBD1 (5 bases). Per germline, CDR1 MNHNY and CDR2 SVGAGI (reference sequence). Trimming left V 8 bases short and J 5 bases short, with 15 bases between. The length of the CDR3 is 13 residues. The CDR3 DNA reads TGTGCCAGCCGGGGAGGGACGGGTACTGAAGCTTTCTTT. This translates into CASRGGTGTEAFF.

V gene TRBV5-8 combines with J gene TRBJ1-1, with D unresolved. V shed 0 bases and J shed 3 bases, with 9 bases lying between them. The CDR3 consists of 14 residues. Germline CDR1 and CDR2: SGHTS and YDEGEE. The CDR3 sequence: CASSLGTGYTEAFF. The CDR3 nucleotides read TGTGCCAGCAGCTTGGGGACGGGATACACTGAAGCTTTCTTT.

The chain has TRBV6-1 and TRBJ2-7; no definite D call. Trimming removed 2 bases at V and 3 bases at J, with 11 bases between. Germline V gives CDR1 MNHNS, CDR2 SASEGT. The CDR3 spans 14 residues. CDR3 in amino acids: CASSETAQYYEQYF. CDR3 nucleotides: TGTGCCAGCAGTGAAACGGCACAGTACTACGAGCAGTACTTC.

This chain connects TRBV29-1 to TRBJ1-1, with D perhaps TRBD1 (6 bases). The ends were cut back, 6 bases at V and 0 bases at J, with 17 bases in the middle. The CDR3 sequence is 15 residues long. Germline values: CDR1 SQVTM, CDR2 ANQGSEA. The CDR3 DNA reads TGCAGCGTCGCCAGGGGTTGGGGAATGAACACTGAAGCTTTCTTT. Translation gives CSVARGWGMNTEAFF.

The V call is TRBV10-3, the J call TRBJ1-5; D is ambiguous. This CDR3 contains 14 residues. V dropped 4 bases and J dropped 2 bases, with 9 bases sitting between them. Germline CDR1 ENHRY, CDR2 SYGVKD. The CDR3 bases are TGTGCCATCAGTGTCGGGTCTGGCAATCAGCCCCAGCATTTT. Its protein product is CAISVGSGNQPQHF.

Written as DNA, the CDR3 is TGTGCCAGCAGCTCGAATCGTAACAGGGCATTCGGCAATCAGCCCCAGCATTTT. Translating gives CASSSNRNRAFGNQPQHF. The J gene is TRBJ1-5, the V gene TRBV27; tentatively, D is TRBD1 (6 bases). The V and J ends lost 6 bases and 2 bases respectively, with 23 bases between them. The CDR3 covers 18 residues. Germline assignment: CDR1 MNHEY and CDR2 SMNVEV (reference sequence).

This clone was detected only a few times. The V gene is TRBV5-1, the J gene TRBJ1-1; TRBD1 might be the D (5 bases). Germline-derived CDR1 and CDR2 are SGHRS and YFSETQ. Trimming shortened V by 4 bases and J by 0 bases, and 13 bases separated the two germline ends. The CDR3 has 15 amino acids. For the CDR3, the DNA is TGCGCCAGCAGCGCCCAGGGCGGGATGAACACTGAAGCTTTCTTT. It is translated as CASSAQGGMNTEAFF. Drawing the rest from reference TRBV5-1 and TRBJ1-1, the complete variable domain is KAGVTQTPRYLIKTRGQQVTLSCSPISGHRSVSWYQQTPGQGLQFLFEYFSETQRNKGNFPGRFSGRQFSNSRSEMNVSTLELGDSALYLCASSAQGGMNTEAFFGQGTRLTVV.

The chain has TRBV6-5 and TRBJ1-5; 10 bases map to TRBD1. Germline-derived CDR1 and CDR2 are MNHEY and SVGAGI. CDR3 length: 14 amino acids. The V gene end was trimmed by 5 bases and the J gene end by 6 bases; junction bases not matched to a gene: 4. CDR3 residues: CASSPTGGGQPQHF. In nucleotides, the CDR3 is TGTGCCAGCAGTCCGACAGGGGGCGGTCAGCCCCAGCATTTT.

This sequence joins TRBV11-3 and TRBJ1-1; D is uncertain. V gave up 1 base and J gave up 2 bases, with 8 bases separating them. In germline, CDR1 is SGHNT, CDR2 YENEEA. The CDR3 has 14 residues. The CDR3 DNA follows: TGTGCCAGCAGCTTAGGGAGCGGAAACACTGAAGCTTTCTTT. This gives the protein CASSLGSGNTEAFF. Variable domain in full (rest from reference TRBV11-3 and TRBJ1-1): EAGVVQSPRYKIIEKKQPVAFWCNPISGHNTLYWYLQNLGQGPELLIRYENEEAVDDSQLPKDRFSAERLKGVDSTLKIQPAELGDSAVYLCASSLGSGNTEAFFGQGTRLTVV.

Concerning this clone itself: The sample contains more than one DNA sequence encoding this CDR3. The CDR3 DNA sequence: TGTGCCAGCAGCCAAGATGGCCGGGGATGGTACGAGCAGTACTTC. This gives the protein CASSQDGRGWYEQYF. V gene TRBV14 combines with J gene TRBJ2-7; maybe TRBD2 (5 bases). From germline, CDR1 is SGHDN and CDR2 FVKESK. Deletions cut 0 bases from V and 4 bases from J, with 13 bases between. This CDR3 is built from 15 residues.

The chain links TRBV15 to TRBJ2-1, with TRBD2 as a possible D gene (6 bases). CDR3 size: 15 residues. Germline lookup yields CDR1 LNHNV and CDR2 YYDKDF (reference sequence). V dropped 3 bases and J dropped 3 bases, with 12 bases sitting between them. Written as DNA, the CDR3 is TGTGCCACCAGCAGGGGAGGATCCTACTACAATGAGCAGTTCTTC. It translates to CATSRGGSYYNEQFF.

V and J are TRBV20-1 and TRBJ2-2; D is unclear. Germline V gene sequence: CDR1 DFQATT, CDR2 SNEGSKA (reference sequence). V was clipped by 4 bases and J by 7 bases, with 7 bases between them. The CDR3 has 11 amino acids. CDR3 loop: CSATRSGELFF. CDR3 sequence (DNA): TGCAGTGCTACCCGCAGCGGGGAGCTGTTTTTT.

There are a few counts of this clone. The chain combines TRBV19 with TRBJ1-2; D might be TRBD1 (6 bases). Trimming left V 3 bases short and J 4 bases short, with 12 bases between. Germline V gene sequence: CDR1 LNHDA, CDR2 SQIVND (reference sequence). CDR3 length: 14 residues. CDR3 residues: CASSITGSLYGYTF. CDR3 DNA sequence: TGTGCCAGTAGTATTACAGGGAGCCTCTATGGCTACACCTTC.